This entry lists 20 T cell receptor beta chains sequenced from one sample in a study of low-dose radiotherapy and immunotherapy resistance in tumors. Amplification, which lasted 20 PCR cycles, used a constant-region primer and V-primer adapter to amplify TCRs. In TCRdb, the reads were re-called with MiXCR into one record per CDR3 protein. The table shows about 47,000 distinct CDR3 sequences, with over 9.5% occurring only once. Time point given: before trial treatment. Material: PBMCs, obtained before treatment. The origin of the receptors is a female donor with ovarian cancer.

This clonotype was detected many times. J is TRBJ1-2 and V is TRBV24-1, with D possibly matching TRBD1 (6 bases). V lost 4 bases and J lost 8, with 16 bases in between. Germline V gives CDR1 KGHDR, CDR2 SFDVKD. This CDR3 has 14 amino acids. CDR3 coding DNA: TGTGCCACCAGTGACGCCGGGGGGGCAGAAGGCTACACCTTC. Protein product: CATSDAGGAEGYTF.

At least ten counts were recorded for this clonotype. CDR3 protein: CASSQGWANEKLFF. DNA of the CDR3: TGTGCCAGCAGTCAGGGCTGGGCTAATGAAAAACTGTTTTTT. The chain has TRBV5-6 and TRBJ1-4; D might be TRBD1 (5 bases). CDR3 length: 14 residues. Germline V CDR1 and CDR2: SGHDT, YYEEEE. V was shortened by 5 bases and J by 3 bases, with 11 bases between the two germline ends.

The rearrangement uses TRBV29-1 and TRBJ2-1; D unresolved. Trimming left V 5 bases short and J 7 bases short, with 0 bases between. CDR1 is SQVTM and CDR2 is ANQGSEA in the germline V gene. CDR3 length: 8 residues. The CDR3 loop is CSVNEQFF. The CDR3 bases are TGCAGCGTTAATGAGCAGTTCTTC.

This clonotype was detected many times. The chain's CDR3 is CSVRGLPSSTDTQYF. CDR3 coding DNA: TGCAGCGTTCGCGGTCTTCCCTCTAGCACAGATACGCAGTATTTT. V and J are TRBV29-1 and TRBJ2-3; no clear D gene. Germline CDR1 reads SQVTM; CDR2 reads ANQGSEA. V lost 5 bases to trimming and J lost 0 bases, with 15 bases between them. CDR3 length: 15 amino acids.

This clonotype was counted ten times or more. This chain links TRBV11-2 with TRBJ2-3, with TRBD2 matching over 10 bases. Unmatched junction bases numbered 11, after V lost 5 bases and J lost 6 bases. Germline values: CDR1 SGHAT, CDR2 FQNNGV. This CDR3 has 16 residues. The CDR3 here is CASSHGSGGKGDTQYF. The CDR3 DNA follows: TGTGCCAGCAGCCATGGTAGCGGGGGGAAGGGGGATACGCAGTATTTT.

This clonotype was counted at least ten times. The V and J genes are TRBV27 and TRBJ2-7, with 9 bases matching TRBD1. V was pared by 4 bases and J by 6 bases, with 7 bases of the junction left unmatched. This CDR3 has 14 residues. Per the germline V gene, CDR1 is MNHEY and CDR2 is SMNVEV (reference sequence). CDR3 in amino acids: CASSSWDRVGEQYF. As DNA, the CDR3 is TGTGCCAGCAGTTCATGGGACAGGGTGGGCGAGCAGTACTTC.

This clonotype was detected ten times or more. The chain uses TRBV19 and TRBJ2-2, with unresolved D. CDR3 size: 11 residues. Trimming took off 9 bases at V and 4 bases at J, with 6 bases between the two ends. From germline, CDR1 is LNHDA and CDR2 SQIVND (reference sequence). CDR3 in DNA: TGTGCCAGCCGCATCACCGGGGAGCTGTTTTTT. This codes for CASRITGELFF.

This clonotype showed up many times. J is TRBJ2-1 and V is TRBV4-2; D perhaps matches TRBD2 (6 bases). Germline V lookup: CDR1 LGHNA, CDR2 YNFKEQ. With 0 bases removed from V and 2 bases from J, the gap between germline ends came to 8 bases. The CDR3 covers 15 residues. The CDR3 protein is CASSQDWGAYNEQFF. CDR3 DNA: TGTGCCAGCAGCCAAGATTGGGGGGCCTACAATGAGCAGTTCTTC.

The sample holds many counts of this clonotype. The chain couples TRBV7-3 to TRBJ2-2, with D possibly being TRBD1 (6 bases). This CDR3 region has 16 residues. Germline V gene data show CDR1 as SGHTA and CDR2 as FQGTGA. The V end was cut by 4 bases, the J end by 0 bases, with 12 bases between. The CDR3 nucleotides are TGTGCCAGCAGCTCCACAGGGTTAGCGAACACCGGGGAGCTGTTTTTT. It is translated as CASSSTGLANTGELFF.

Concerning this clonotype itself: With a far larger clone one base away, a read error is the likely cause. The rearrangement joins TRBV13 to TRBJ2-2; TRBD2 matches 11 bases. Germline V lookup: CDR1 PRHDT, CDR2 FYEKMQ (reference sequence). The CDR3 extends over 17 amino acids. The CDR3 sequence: CASSPGTSGSNTRELFF. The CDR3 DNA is TGTGCCAGCAGCCCCGGGACTAGCGGCTCGAACACCAGGGAGCTGTTTTTT.

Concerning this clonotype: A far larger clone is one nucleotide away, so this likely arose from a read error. The CDR3 here is CASSKSSYEQFF. As DNA, the CDR3 is TGTGCCAGCAGTAAGAGCTCCTACGAGCAGTTCTTC. The chain couples TRBV12-3 or TRBV12-4 to TRBJ2-1; unclear D gene. The CDR3 has 12 amino acids. Trimming stripped 5 bases from V and 10 bases from J, with 12 bases between.

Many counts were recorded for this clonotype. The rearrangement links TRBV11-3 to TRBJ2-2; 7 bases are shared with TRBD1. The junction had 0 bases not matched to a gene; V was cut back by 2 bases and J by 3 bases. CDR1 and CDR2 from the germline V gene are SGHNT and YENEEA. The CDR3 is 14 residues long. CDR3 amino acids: CASSLQGDTGELFF. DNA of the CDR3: TGTGCCAGCAGCTTACAGGGGGACACCGGGGAGCTGTTTTTT. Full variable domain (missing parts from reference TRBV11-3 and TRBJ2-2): EAGVVQSPRYKIIEKKQPVAFWCNPISGHNTLYWYLQNLGQGPELLIRYENEEAVDDSQLPKDRFSAERLKGVDSTLKIQPAELGDSAVYLCASSLQGDTGELFFGEGSRLTVL.

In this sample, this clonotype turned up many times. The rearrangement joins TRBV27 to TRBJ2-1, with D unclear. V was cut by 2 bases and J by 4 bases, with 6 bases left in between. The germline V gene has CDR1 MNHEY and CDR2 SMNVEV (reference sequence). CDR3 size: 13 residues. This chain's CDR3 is CASSLIGYNEQFF. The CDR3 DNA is TGTGCCAGCAGTTTAATTGGATACAATGAGCAGTTCTTC.

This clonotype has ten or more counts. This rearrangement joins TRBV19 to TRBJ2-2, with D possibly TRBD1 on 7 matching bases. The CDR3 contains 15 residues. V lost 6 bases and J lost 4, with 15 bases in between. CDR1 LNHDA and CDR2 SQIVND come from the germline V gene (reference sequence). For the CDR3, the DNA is TGTGCCAGTAGAGGCCAGGGGGGCTCCACCGGGGAGCTGTTTTTT. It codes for CASRGQGGSTGELFF.

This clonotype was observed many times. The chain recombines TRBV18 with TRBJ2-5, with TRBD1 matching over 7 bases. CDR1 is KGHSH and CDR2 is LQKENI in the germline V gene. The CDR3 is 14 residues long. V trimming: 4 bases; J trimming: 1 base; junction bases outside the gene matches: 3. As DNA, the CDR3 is TGTGCCAGCTCACTCCGACAGGGCCAAGAGACCCAGTACTTC. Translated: CASSLRQGQETQYF.

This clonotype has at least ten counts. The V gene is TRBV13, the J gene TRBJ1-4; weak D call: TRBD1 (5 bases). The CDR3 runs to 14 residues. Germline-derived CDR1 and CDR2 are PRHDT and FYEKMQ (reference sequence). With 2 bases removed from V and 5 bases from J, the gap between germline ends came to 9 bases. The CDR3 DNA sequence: TGTGCCAGCAGCTTAAGGGCAGGGAATGAAAAACTGTTTTTT. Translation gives CASSLRAGNEKLFF.

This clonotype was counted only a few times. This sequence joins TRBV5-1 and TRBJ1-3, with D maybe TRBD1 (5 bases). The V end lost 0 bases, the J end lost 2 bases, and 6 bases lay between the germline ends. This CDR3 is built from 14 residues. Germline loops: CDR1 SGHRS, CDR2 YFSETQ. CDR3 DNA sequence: TGCGCCAGCAGCTTGGGAGGGGCTGGAAACACCATATATTTT. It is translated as CASSLGGAGNTIYF.

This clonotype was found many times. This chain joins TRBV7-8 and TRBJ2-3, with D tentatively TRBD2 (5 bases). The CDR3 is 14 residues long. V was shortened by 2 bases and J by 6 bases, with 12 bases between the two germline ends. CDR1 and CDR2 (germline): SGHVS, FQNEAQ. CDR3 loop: CASSLLEGPDTQYF. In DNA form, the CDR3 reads TGTGCCAGCAGCTTATTAGAGGGCCCCGATACGCAGTATTTT.

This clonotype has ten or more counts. This chain's CDR3 is CASSRGDRGDRTSEAFF. CDR3 sequence (DNA): TGCGCCAGCAGCCGGGGAGACAGGGGCGATCGTACTTCTGAAGCTTTCTTT. The chain uses TRBV5-1 and TRBJ1-1; 8 bases map to TRBD1. V shed 4 bases and J 6 bases; nucleotides not matched to a gene: 17. CDR3 length equals 17 residues. Germline V gives CDR1 SGHRS, CDR2 YFSETQ. Combining the CDR3 with reference TRBV5-1 and TRBJ1-1 gives the whole variable domain KAGVTQTPRYLIKTRGQQVTLSCSPISGHRSVSWYQQTPGQGLQFLFEYFSETQRNKGNFPGRFSGRQFSNSRSEMNVSTLELGDSALYLCASSRGDRGDRTSEAFFGQGTRLTVV.

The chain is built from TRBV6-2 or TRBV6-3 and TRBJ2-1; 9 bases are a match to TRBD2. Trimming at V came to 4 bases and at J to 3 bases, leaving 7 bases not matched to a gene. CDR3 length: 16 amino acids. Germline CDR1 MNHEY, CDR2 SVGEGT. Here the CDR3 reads CASSWGSGSGYNEQFF. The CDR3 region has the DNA TGTGCCAGCAGTTGGGGTAGCGGGAGTGGCTACAATGAGCAGTTCTTC.